Listed below are T cell receptor beta chains from one sample, sequenced in a study of yellow fever vaccine responses in identical twins. TCRdb independently ran MiXCR on the RT-PCR reads; one entry per CDR3 protein. The data show approximately 13,000 distinct CDR3 sequences, with approximately 84% seen just once and over 1.5% held by the top ten. The sequencing here drew on T cells from blood (PBMCs), unsorted or a sorted subset (not recorded which), taken before or after yellow fever vaccination (not recorded which). The receptors originated from a woman aged 18-30 years who received the yellow fever vaccine. The CDR3 runs from the conserved cysteine through the conserved F or W. A D gene is named only where the DNA matches it firmly. Size tells how often a clone was seen (once, few, many) or the class of an expanded clone, and some rows leave it out.

size	D	V	J	CDR3	DNA
NA	TRBD2	TRBV9	TRBJ2-1	CASSVGTSGPDNEQFF	TGTGCCAGCAGCGTAGGGACTAGCGGTCCCGACAATGAGCAGTTCTTC
NA	NA	TRBV29-1	TRBJ2-5	CSVGKGPQETQYF	TGCAGCGTTGGGAAGGGACCCCAAGAGACCCAGTACTTC
NA	TRBD2	TRBV6-9	TRBJ2-1	CASSYSGTSGIYNEQFF	TGTGCCAGCAGTTATTCCGGGACTAGCGGGATCTACAATGAGCAGTTCTTC
once	NA	TRBV12-3/TRBV12-4	TRBJ2-5	CASSFLYQETQYF	TGTGCCAGCAGTTTTTTGTACCAAGAGACCCAGTACTTC
few	NA	TRBV5-6	TRBJ2-7	CASSLEYEQYF	TGTGCCAGCAGCTTGGAATACGAGCAGTACTTC
NA	NA	TRBV4-3	TRBJ2-7	CASSQSVAGNPSYEQYF	TGCGCCAGCAGCCAATCCGTTGCGGGGAACCCTTCCTACGAGCAGTACTTC
NA	NA	TRBV13	TRBJ2-3	CASIAVTDTQYF	TGTGCCAGCATAGCAGTCACAGATACGCAGTATTTT
NA	NA	TRBV11-3	TRBJ1-1	CASSLGAANTEAFF	TGTGCCAGCAGCTTAGGTGCAGCGAACACTGAAGCTTTCTTT
NA	TRBD2	TRBV24-1	TRBJ2-2	CATSDWTSGGTGELFF	TGTGCCACCAGTGATTGGACTAGCGGGGGCACCGGGGAGCTGTTTTTT
NA	NA	TRBV24-1	TRBJ2-1	CATSDLREGSSYNEQFF	TGTGCCACCAGTGATTTGCGAGAAGGGAGCTCCTACAATGAGCAGTTCTTC
NA	TRBD2	TRBV20-1	TRBJ2-2	CSARDSGGWTGELFF	TGCAGTGCTAGAGATTCCGGGGGGTGGACCGGGGAGCTGTTTTTT